These 26 T cell receptor beta chains share one sample of origin, sequenced in a study of blood T cells in healthy people across ages. Together with a sample-barcoded 5' primer, a J-beta primer mix was included in a second PCR lasting about 7 to 11 cycles. TCRdb processed the 5' RACE reads anew with MiXCR; each CDR3 protein has one entry. The top ten hold around 11% of the sample, which has some 1.6 million distinct CDR3 sequences, roughly 30% seen once. The specimen was blood. The source is a woman between 25 and 40 years old in good health.

This clonotype has a count of ten or more. This chain links TRBV25-1 with TRBJ2-5; no clear D gene. In germline, CDR1 is MGHDK, CDR2 SYGVNS. Trimming removed 3 bases from V and 1 base from J, with 9 bases in between. The CDR3 sequence is 14 residues long. CDR3 coding DNA: TGTGCCAGCAGTGAGTCATTAAGCCAAGAGACCCAGTACTTC. Its protein product is CASSESLSQETQYF.

The chain is built from TRBV5-1 and TRBJ2-7, with TRBD1 as a possible D gene (5 bases). The CDR3 is 15 amino acids. Trimming removed 3 bases at V and 1 base at J, with 14 bases between. CDR1 is SGHRS and CDR2 is YFSETQ in the germline V gene. The CDR3 loop is CASSWGRVGSYEQYF. The CDR3 coding sequence is TGCGCCAGCAGCTGGGGCAGGGTTGGTTCCTACGAGCAGTACTTC.

This clonotype has a count of ten or more. This chain links TRBV12-3 or TRBV12-4 with TRBJ2-3; 8 nucleotides agree with TRBD2. The CDR3 totals 15 residues. The V segment lost 5 bases and the J segment 2 bases; nucleotides outside the gene matches: 6. The DNA for the CDR3 is TGTGCCAGCAGTCTAACGGGAGGGAACACAGATACGCAGTATTTT. Its protein is CASSLTGGNTDTQYF.

The rearrangement uses TRBV27 and TRBJ2-7; D gene unclear. Germline values: CDR1 MNHEY, CDR2 SMNVEV (reference sequence). The germline V and J ends were trimmed by 2 bases and 7 bases, with 15 bases remaining between them. The CDR3 contains 14 residues. As DNA, the CDR3 is TGTGCCAGCAGTTTAGGTGGTCCGCCCTTTGAGCAGTACTTC. It is translated as CASSLGGPPFEQYF.

This clonotype turned up a few times. The chain recombines TRBV6-1 with TRBJ1-2; D not certain. The CDR3 extends over 13 amino acids. Germline V gene lookup returns CDR1 MNHNS and CDR2 SASEGT. The V and J ends lost 8 bases and 4 bases respectively, with 14 bases between them. This CDR3 is CASLVAGPYGYTF. The DNA for the CDR3 is TGTGCCAGCTTAGTAGCCGGGCCCTATGGCTACACCTTC.

The V call is TRBV20-1, the J call TRBJ2-3; 8 nucleotides match TRBD2. The CDR3 totals 18 residues. The V segment lost 0 bases and the J segment 3 bases; nucleotides outside the gene matches: 14. The germline CDR1 and CDR2 sequences are DFQATT and SNEGSKA (reference sequence). The CDR3 DNA reads as TGCAGTGCTAGAGATTCCGGTAGGCGGGGGGCTCGGACAGATACGCAGTATTTT. Translation: CSARDSGRRGARTDTQYF.

This clonotype was counted between two and nine times. This chain connects TRBV6-1 to TRBJ2-1; D possibly corresponds to TRBD1 (5 bases). Germline CDR1 MNHNS, CDR2 SASEGT. The V end lost 2 bases, the J end lost 9 bases, and 17 bases lay between the germline ends. The CDR3 covers 15 residues. For the CDR3, the DNA is TGTGCCAGCAGTGAATACCAGGGTTTAAGTGGTGAGCAGTTCTTC. Translating gives CASSEYQGLSGEQFF.

This clonotype was observed a handful of times. The genes are TRBV20-1 and TRBJ1-1, with 9 bases aligning to TRBD1. With V trimmed by 5 bases and J by 3 bases, 7 bases remained unmatched. This CDR3 has 14 residues. Germline-derived CDR1 and CDR2 are DFQATT and SNEGSKA (reference sequence). This CDR3 reads CSAYPGTGYTEAFF. Written as DNA, the CDR3 is TGCAGTGCTTATCCCGGGACAGGGTACACTGAAGCTTTCTTT.

With regard to this clonotype: Possible read error: a much larger clone is one base away. Here the CDR3 reads CTSSQDQRYQETQYF. The CDR3 nucleotides are TGCACCAGCAGCCAAGATCAACGGTACCAAGAGACCCAGTACTTC. The rearrangement links TRBV4-1 to TRBJ2-5; D remains ambiguous. CDR1 is MGHRA, CDR2 YSYEKL, per germline. The CDR3 contains 15 residues.

This chain uses TRBV20-1 with TRBJ1-1; D call uncertain. Deletions cut 3 bases from V and 7 bases from J, with 9 bases between. The germline gives CDR1 DFQATT, CDR2 SNEGSKA (reference sequence). This CDR3 region has 11 residues. DNA of the CDR3: TGCAGTGCTAGCGCAGCCGTTGAAGCTTTCTTT. Encoded protein: CSASAAVEAFF.

The chain has TRBV9 and TRBJ1-2; D is perhaps TRBD1 (6 bases). Looked up from germline, CDR1 is SGDLS and CDR2 is YYNGEE. V gave up 2 bases and J gave up 7 bases, with 15 bases separating them. The CDR3 is made up of 14 amino acids. CDR3 sequence: CASSVARGVGGYTF. The CDR3 nucleotides are TGTGCCAGCAGCGTCGCGAGGGGGGTAGGTGGCTACACCTTC. Combining the CDR3 with reference TRBV9 and TRBJ1-2 gives the whole variable domain DSGVTQTPKHLITATGQRVTLRCSPRSGDLSVYWYQQSLDQGLQFLIQYYNGEERAKGNILERFSAQQFPDLHSELNLSSLELGDSALYFCASSVARGVGGYTFGSGTRLTVV.

This clonotype was counted between two and nine times. J is TRBJ2-7 and V is TRBV2; no reliable D call. V dropped 3 bases and J dropped 0 bases, with 15 bases sitting between them. The germline V gene encodes CDR1 SNHLY and CDR2 FYNNEI. The CDR3 covers 16 residues. The CDR3 region has the DNA TGTGCCAGCAGTGATTCGGTTCTTCTTAACTCCTACGAGCAGTACTTC. Translated, it gives CASSDSVLLNSYEQYF.

This clonotype came up many times. This sequence joins TRBV5-1 and TRBJ2-7; D not resolved. From germline, CDR1 is SGHRS and CDR2 YFSETQ. The V end was cut by 5 bases, the J end by 4 bases, with 13 bases between. This CDR3 comprises 13 residues. The DNA for the CDR3 is TGCGCCAGCAGTAAGATCTCTGAGTACGAGCAGTACTTC. Protein sequence: CASSKISEYEQYF.

This clonotype has only a few counts. V and J are TRBV5-1 and TRBJ1-1, with 10 bases matching TRBD1. This CDR3 comprises 19 residues. J lost 0 bases, V lost 0 bases, and 11 bases had no gene match. The V gene's germline CDR1 is SGHRS and CDR2 YFSETQ. Written as DNA, the CDR3 is TGCGCCAGCAGCTTGGCCGGGACAGGGGAGGGCCCATTGAACACTGAAGCTTTCTTT. Amino acid sequence: CASSLAGTGEGPLNTEAFF.

CDR3 nucleotide sequence: TGTGCCAGCACCATCTCTTTGGCGAGAAGCGAGCAGTACTTC. Translated: CASTISLARSEQYF. The V gene is TRBV12-3 or TRBV12-4, the J gene TRBJ2-7; D gene ambiguous. The CDR3 extends over 14 amino acids. Trimming cost V 7 bases and J 6 bases, with 19 bases left between them.

This clonotype appeared many times. The genes are TRBV28 and TRBJ2-7, with 7 positions matching TRBD1. Germline trimming cut 6 bases from V and 0 bases from J; bases unmatched to any gene: 8. This CDR3 has 15 residues. CDR1 is MDHEN, CDR2 SYDVKM, per germline. The CDR3 loop is CASSSTGTASYEQYF. CDR3 nucleotides: TGTGCCAGCAGCTCGACCGGGACAGCCTCCTACGAGCAGTACTTC.

The genes are TRBV6-1 and TRBJ2-5; TRBD2 matches 13 bases. Germline V gene sequence: CDR1 MNHNS, CDR2 SASEGT. The ends lost 6 bases at V and 5 bases at J; junction bases unmatched: 6. This CDR3 is built from 15 residues. This CDR3 reads CASSRTSGSRETQYF. The DNA for the CDR3 is TGTGCCAGCAGCCGGACTAGCGGGAGTAGGGAGACCCAGTACTTC.

To note about this clonotype: One base away lies a much larger clone, so this may be a sequencing read error. The genes are TRBV6-1 and TRBJ2-7, with D tentatively TRBD1 (6 bases). Germline values: CDR1 MNHNS, CDR2 SASEGT. The CDR3 is 14 amino acids. CDR3 DNA: TGTGCCAGCGGTGAAGTAGGGGGTCTCAACGAGCAGTACTTC. Translating it yields CASGEVGGLNEQYF.

In its sample, this clonotype was seen a few times. The CDR3 coding sequence is TGTGCCATCAGTGAGTCGGTCGTGGGGGAGGAATGGCCCCAGCATTTT. Residues: CAISESVVGEEWPQHF. The chain employs TRBV10-3 and TRBJ1-5, with D maybe TRBD1 (5 bases). This CDR3 is 16 amino acids long. V dropped 0 bases and J dropped 9 bases, with 18 bases sitting between them. Germline V gives CDR1 ENHRY, CDR2 SYGVKD.

This clonotype was observed a few times. At one end, the junction sequence differs from germline, possibly due to a read error. The genes are TRBV5-1 and TRBJ1-1; D possibly corresponds to TRBD1 (6 bases). The CDR3 length is 14 residues. Germline-derived CDR1 and CDR2 are SGHRS and YFSETQ. CDR3 amino acids: CASGIQGGNTEAFF. CDR3 nucleotides: TGCGCCAGCGGCATACAGGGAGGAAACACTGAGGCTTTCTTT.

This clonotype occurred a few times. This may arise from a read error, as a much more abundant clone is one base away. The chain employs TRBV5-5 and TRBJ2-7; TRBD1 aligns across 10 bases. Trimming at V came to 0 bases and at J to 5 bases, leaving 5 bases not matched to a gene. This CDR3 comprises 15 residues. Germline CDR1 is SGHKS and CDR2 is YYEKEE (reference sequence). The CDR3 bases are TGTGCCAGCAGCTTGGCCCCGGGACAGGGGAACGAGCAGTACTTC. It yields the protein CASSLAPGQGNEQYF.

This clonotype was counted a few times. The chain employs TRBV6-1 and TRBJ2-3; D remains ambiguous. This CDR3 is 11 amino acids long. Germline CDR1 reads MNHNS; CDR2 reads SASEGT. Trimming shortened V by 2 bases and J by 7 bases, and 4 bases separated the two germline ends. The CDR3 nucleotides are TGTGCCAGCAGTGAATCATATACGCAGTATTTT. Its protein product is CASSESYTQYF.

The gene calls are TRBV20-1 and TRBJ2-4; D is perhaps TRBD1 or TRBD2 (5 bases each). Germline lookup yields CDR1 DFQATT and CDR2 SNEGSKA (reference sequence). The CDR3 consists of 15 residues. V gave up 2 bases and J gave up 13 bases, with 24 bases separating them. CDR3 sequence: CSARSPGPKWAEQYF. The CDR3 DNA reads as TGCAGTGCTAGATCCCCGGGACCTAAGTGGGCTGAGCAGTACTTC.

The chain uses TRBV3-1 and TRBJ2-1; a possible D gene is TRBD2 (6 bases). This CDR3 contains 14 residues. Trimming took 0 bases from V and 4 from J, leaving 7 bases between them. The germline V gene has CDR1 LGHDT and CDR2 YNNKEL (reference sequence). The DNA of the CDR3 is TGTGCCAGCAGCCAAGATGGGACTTACAATGAGCAGTTCTTC. Translating gives CASSQDGTYNEQFF.

The chain carries TRBV7-9 and TRBJ2-3; D gene ambiguous. V lost 4 bases to trimming and J lost 5 bases, with 13 bases between them. There are 14 residues in the CDR3. Germline assignment: CDR1 SEHNR and CDR2 FQNEAQ (reference sequence). The CDR3 loop is CASSYLGSGDTQYF. The CDR3 nucleotides are TGTGCCAGCAGCTACTTGGGTTCGGGAGATACGCAGTATTTT.

CDR3 sequence reads: CRVLVAGSTEAFF. As DNA, the CDR3 is TGCAGGGTTCTCGTGGCAGGGAGCACTGAAGCTTTCTTT. The rearrangement joins TRBV20-1 to TRBJ1-1; TRBD1 might be the D (5 bases). The germline CDR1 and CDR2 sequences are DFQATT and SNEGSKA (reference sequence). The CDR3 contains 13 residues.